The clone carrying this TCR beta chain was detected a few times. The sample belongs to a study of blood T cells in healthy people across ages. Through a sample-barcoded 5' primer and a J-beta primer mix, a second PCR was run for roughly 7 to 11 cycles. The template-switch adaptor was a 5' adaptor with 12 random nucleotides. It tagged each cDNA molecule. TCRdb reprocessed the 5' RACE reads with MiXCR, giving one entry per CDR3 protein. The table records some 890,000 distinct CDR3 sequences, roughly 29% of them present only once. There are 14 residues in the CDR3. The germline gives CDR1 KGHSH, CDR2 LQKENI. The ends were cut back, 3 bases at V and 6 bases at J, with 15 bases in the middle. The sample was also linked to a second study, of T cells of mothers and their children.

This receptor was taken from a woman aged 40 to 49 in good health. What was sequenced was blood. V is TRBV18 and J is TRBJ2-7, with TRBD1 as a possible D gene (5 bases). CDR3 DNA sequence: TGTGCCAGCTCACCCCAGGGTCCTTCTACCGAGCAGTACTTC. Translated: CASSPQGPSTEQYF.